The rows below give T cell receptor beta chains drawn from one sample of a study of OX40 agonist ivuxolimab in advanced cancers. Libraries were prepared by immunoSEQ multiplex PCR; TCRdb keeps only in-frame clonotypes and omits some of them. The repertoire holds around 70,000 clones, roughly 87% seen once, with 0.53% in the top ten. This sample comprised CD4+ or CD8+ T cells sorted from blood, obtained in a trial of the OX40 agonist ivuxolimab. These receptors were taken from an adult with an advanced solid tumor such as melanoma, head and neck, liver or kidney cancer. CDR3s leave out the opening cysteine and the closing phenylalanine or tryptophan. D genes are given only for firm matches.

j_gene	v_gene	d_gene	CDR3aa
TRBJ1-4	TRBV5-1	-	ASSLGPAGSDEKLF
TRBJ2-7	TRBV7-8	TRBD2	ASSLRERGGPYEQY
TRBJ2-7	TRBV21-1	-	ASGGGSPYEQY
TRBJ2-5	TRBV11-1	-	ASSLEGRTAQTQY
TRBJ2-1	TRBV2	-	ASSGGRGNEQF
TRBJ2-7	TRBV11-2	-	ASSRNGGGYEQY
TRBJ1-2	TRBV7-9	TRBD1	ASSPGQGEAYGYT
TRBJ2-7	TRBV28	TRBD1	ASSQGQAIYEQY
TRBJ1-2	TRBV7-2	TRBD1	ASSLTPTGGRGYT
TRBJ2-7	TRBV30	TRBD1	ACRQGAGNEQY
TRBJ1-4	TRBV7-3	-	ASSLSRDSNEKLF
TRBJ2-7	TRBV5-1	TRBD1	ASSPAPGQGALTSYEQY
TRBJ1-2	TRBV5-4	TRBD1	ASSLRDRAYGYT
TRBJ1-4	TRBV11-3	-	ASSLEPAGKLF
TRBJ1-5	TRBV6-6	-	ASSYYGGQPQH
TRBJ2-3	TRBV7-9	TRBD1	ASSFSTGADTQY
TRBJ1-1	TRBV19	-	ASSLPATEAF
TRBJ1-5	TRBV2	TRBD1	ASKDRGGSNQPQH